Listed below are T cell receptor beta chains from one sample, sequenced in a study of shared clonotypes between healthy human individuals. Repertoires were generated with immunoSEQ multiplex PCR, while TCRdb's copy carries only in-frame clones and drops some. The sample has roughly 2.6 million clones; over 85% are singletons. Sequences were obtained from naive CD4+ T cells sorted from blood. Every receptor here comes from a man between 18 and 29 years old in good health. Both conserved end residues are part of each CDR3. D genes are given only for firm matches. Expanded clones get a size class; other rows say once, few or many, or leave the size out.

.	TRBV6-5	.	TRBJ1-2	CASRGAGGYTF	TGTGCCAGCCGGGGGGCCGGTGGCTACACCTTC
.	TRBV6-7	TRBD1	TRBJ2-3	CASSPRQGKFTDTQYF	TGTGCCAGCAGTCCCCGACAGGGCAAATTCACAGATACGCAGTATTTT
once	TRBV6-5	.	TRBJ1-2	CASSYGRPESGYTF	TGTGCCAGCAGTTACGGGAGACCCGAGAGTGGCTACACCTTC
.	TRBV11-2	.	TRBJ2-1	CASSLNVALEQFF	TGTGCCAGCAGCTTAAATGTAGCCCTGGAGCAGTTCTTC
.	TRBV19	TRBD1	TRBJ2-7	CASSIAGTGSFYEQYF	TGTGCCAGTAGTATAGCCGGGACAGGGAGTTTCTACGAGCAGTACTTC
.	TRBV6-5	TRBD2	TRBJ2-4	CASSYSSGGAKNIQYF	TGTGCCAGCAGTTACTCGAGCGGGGGTGCCAAAAACATTCAGTACTTC
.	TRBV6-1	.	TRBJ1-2	CASSGRLATPSYGYTF	TGTGCCAGCAGTGGCCGGTTGGCCACCCCGTCCTATGGCTACACCTTC
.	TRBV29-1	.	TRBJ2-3	CSVTGVDTQYF	TGCAGCGTTACCGGAGTGGATACGCAGTATTTT
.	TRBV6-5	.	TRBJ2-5	CASSYSPGVGQETQYF	TGTGCCAGCAGTTACTCGCCAGGGGTGGGCCAAGAGACCCAGTACTTC
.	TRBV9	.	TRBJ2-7	CASSVVRGGSYEQYF	TGTGCCAGCAGCGTAGTAAGAGGAGGTTCCTACGAGCAGTACTTC
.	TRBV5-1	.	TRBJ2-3	CASTMVGSPDTQYF	TGCGCCAGCACAATGGTAGGGTCGCCAGATACGCAGTATTTT
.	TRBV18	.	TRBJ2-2	CASSPSDPWGGELFF	TGTGCCAGCTCACCTAGCGACCCTTGGGGCGGGGAGCTGTTTTTT
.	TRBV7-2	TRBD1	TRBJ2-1	CASRGTGAYNEQFF	TGTGCCAGCAGGGGGACAGGGGCCTACAATGAGCAGTTCTTC
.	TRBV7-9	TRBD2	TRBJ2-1	CASRHPGLAGSNEQFF	TGTGCCAGCAGACACCCGGGACTAGCGGGAAGCAATGAGCAGTTCTTC
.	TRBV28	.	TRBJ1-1	CASGYSWGNTEAFF	TGTGCCTCGGGGTACTCTTGGGGAAACACTGAAGCTTTCTTT
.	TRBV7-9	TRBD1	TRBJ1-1	CASSPRGQPSGTEAFF	TGTGCCAGCAGCCCAAGGGGACAGCCATCGGGCACTGAAGCTTTCTTT
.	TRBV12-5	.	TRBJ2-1	CASGAGRTYNEQFF	TGTGCTAGTGGGGCGGGGCGGACCTACAATGAGCAGTTCTTC
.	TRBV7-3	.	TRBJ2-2	CASSPPGSTGELFF	TGTGCCAGCAGCCCACCAGGTTCCACCGGGGAGCTGTTTTTT
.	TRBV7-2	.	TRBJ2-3	CASSLVFSVASTDTQYF	TGTGCCAGCAGCTTAGTTTTTAGCGTCGCTAGCACAGATACGCAGTATTTT
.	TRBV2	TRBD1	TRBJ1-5	CASSGERGRLRSNQPQHF	TGTGCCAGCAGTGGTGAGAGGGGGCGTCTGAGGAGCAATCAGCCCCAGCATTTT
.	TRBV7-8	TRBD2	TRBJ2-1	CASSLVGNGGAGEQFF	TGTGCCAGCAGCTTAGTTGGAAACGGGGGGGCCGGTGAGCAGTTCTTC
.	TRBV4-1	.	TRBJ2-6	CASSQGPTGANVLTF	TGCGCCAGCAGCCAAGGTCCTACGGGGGCCAACGTCCTGACTTTC
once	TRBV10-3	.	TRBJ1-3	CAITQVSSGNTIYF	TGTGCCATCACTCAAGTGAGCTCTGGAAACACCATATATTTT
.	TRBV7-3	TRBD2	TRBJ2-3	CASSRGGAGDTQYF	TGTGCCAGCAGCCGCGGGGGGGCAGGAGATACGCAGTATTTT
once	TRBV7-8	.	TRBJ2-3	CVAGTDTQYF	TGTGTAGCGGGCACAGATACGCAGTATTTT
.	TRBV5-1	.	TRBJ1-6	CASSLSSYNSPLHF	TGCGCCAGCAGCCTAAGCTCCTATAATTCACCCCTCCACTTT
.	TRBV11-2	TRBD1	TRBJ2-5	CASSQRKKIGDSQKETQYF	TGTGCCAGCAGCCAAAGGAAAAAGATTGGGGACAGCCAAAAAGAGACCCAGTACTTC
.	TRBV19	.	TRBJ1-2	CASMRAPSYGYTF	TGTGCCAGTATGAGGGCGCCCAGCTATGGCTACACCTTC
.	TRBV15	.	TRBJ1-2	CATSQGGGFGYTF	TGTGCCACCAGCCAGGGCGGGGGGTTCGGCTACACCTTC
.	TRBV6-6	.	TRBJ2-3	CASSYGQTDTQYF	TGTGCCAGCAGTTACGGCCAAACAGATACGCAGTATTTT
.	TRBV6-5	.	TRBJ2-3	CASSTRDFTDTQYF	TGTGCCAGCAGTACCCGGGACTTCACAGATACGCAGTATTTT
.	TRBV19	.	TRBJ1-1	CASRQPGPPEAFF	TGTGCCAGTAGACAACCGGGTCCGCCCGAAGCTTTCTTT
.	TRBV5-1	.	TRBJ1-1	CASSLTGPGEAFF	TGCGCCAGCAGCTTGACCGGCCCAGGTGAAGCTTTCTTT
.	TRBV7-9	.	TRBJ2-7	CASSYPGQTFGEQYF	TGTGCCAGCAGCTATCCGGGCCAGACCTTCGGCGAGCAGTACTTC
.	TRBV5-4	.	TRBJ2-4	CASSLGGAGENIQYF	TGTGCCAGCAGCTTGGGGGGCGCTGGTGAAAACATTCAGTACTTC
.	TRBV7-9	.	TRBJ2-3	CASSPRGGTDTQYF	TGTGCCAGCAGCCCCAGGGGCGGGACAGATACGCAGTATTTT
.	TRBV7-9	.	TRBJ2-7	CASSWDASSYEQYF	TGTGCCAGCAGCTGGGACGCAAGCTCCTACGAGCAGTACTTC
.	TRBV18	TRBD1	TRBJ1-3	CASSQGQTGNTIYF	TGTGCCAGCTCACAGGGACAGACTGGAAACACCATATATTTT
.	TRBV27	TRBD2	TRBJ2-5	CASRTTSGRPETQYF	TGTGCCAGCAGGACGACTAGCGGGAGACCGGAGACCCAGTACTTC
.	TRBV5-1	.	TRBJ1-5	CASSSDPNSNQPQHF	TGCGCCAGCAGCTCGGACCCCAATAGCAATCAGCCCCAGCATTTT
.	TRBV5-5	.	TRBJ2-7	CASSLWTVSSYEQYF	TGTGCCAGCAGCTTATGGACGGTGAGCTCCTACGAGCAGTACTTC
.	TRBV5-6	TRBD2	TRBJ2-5	CASRRGNQETQYF	TGTGCCAGCAGGCGGGGGAACCAAGAGACCCAGTACTTC